This is a list of T cell receptor beta chains from one sample in a study of blood T cell repertoires in COVID-19. The method was immunoSEQ multiplex PCR; TCRdb's version includes in-frame clones alone and lacks a portion of them. This table holds 55,000 to 75,000 clones, roughly 84% found once. The sample comprised peripheral blood. These receptors came from a man aged 80 or over with COVID-19, enrolled during active disease. The CDR3 runs from the conserved cysteine through the conserved F or W. A D gene is named only where the DNA matches it firmly. Rows give clone size only sometimes, using once, few, many, or a class for an expanded clone.

V	size	length	D	J	DNA	CDR3
TRBV28	NA	14	NA	TRBJ2-2	TGTGCCAGCAGCACTGGACAGAACACCGGGGAGCTGTTTTTT	CASSTGQNTGELFF
TRBV2	NA	14	NA	TRBJ2-3	TGTGCCAGCAGTGTGGGCAGCTCCACAGATACGCAGTATTTT	CASSVGSSTDTQYF
TRBV5-4	NA	15	TRBD1	TRBJ1-2	TGTGCCAGCAGCGGCGGGACAGGGAGAGGCTATGGCTACACCTTC	CASSGGTGRGYGYTF
TRBV5-4	NA	15	TRBD1	TRBJ1-5	TGTGCCAGCAGCTTGGGACAGGGGAGCAATCAGCCCCAGCATTTT	CASSLGQGSNQPQHF
TRBV28	NA	15	TRBD1	TRBJ1-4	TGTGCCAGCACCGGCCCGACAGGGTTTGGTGAAAAACTGTTTTTT	CASTGPTGFGEKLFF
TRBV21-1	NA	16	NA	TRBJ1-4	TGTGCCAGCACCATCCCTCTGGGCTCAACTAATGAAAAACTGTTTTTT	CASTIPLGSTNEKLFF
TRBV6-5	once	11	NA	TRBJ2-3	TGTGCCAGCAGTTACGAGGTTACGCAGTATTTT	CASSYEVTQYF
TRBV7-9	NA	16	TRBD1	TRBJ2-2	TGTGCCAGCAGCTTTCCCGGGACAGCGAACACCGGGGAGCTGTTTTTT	CASSFPGTANTGELFF
TRBV27	few	14	TRBD1	TRBJ1-5	TGTGCCAGCAGTTTGACAGGGAGTTGGCAGCCCCAGCATTTT	CASSLTGSWQPQHF
TRBV3-1/TRBV3-2	once	16	TRBD2	TRBJ2-3	TGTGCCAGCAGCCTCACTAGCGGGGGAGCCCCCGCTACGCAGTATTTT	CASSLTSGGAPATQYF
TRBV9	NA	17	TRBD1	TRBJ1-2	TGTGCCAGCAGCGTAGGGACAGGGGGCGAAAAAACCGATGGCTACACCTTC	CASSVGTGGEKTDGYTF
TRBV29-1	NA	13	NA	TRBJ2-3	TGCAGCGGAGATTCCGACGGAGTAGATACGCAGTATTTT	CSGDSDGVDTQYF
TRBV7-9	NA	13	TRBD2	TRBJ2-1	TGTGCCGTGGCGGGGGGGCCAGACAATGAGCAGTTCTTC	CAVAGGPDNEQFF
TRBV5-1	NA	16	TRBD1	TRBJ1-4	TGCGCCAGCAGCTTGGATGTACAGGGGACGGGGGAAAAACTGTTTTTT	CASSLDVQGTGEKLFF
TRBV24-1	few	14	NA	TRBJ1-5	TGTGCCACCAATGGGGGCTTGGGGAATCAGCCCCAGCATTTT	CATNGGLGNQPQHF
TRBV28	many	15	TRBD1	TRBJ1-5	TGTGCCAGCAGGCGAACAGGGGGGGGCAATCAGCCCCAGCATTTT	CASRRTGGGNQPQHF
TRBV4-2	NA	18	TRBD2	TRBJ2-4	TGTGCCAGCAGCCAAGGCGGGGGTGCCTCTCTAGCCAAAAACATTCAGTACTTC	CASSQGGGASLAKNIQYF
TRBV5-6	NA	17	NA	TRBJ2-1	TGTGCCAGCAGCTTGGTCGATGGGGCCGAAACCTACAATGAGCAGTTCTTC	CASSLVDGAETYNEQFF
TRBV3-1/TRBV3-2	NA	15	NA	TRBJ2-7	TGTGCCAGCAGCCAGGGGCGAACCAGCTCCTACGAGCAGTACTTC	CASSQGRTSSYEQYF
TRBV10-3	NA	13	NA	TRBJ1-1	TGTGCCATCAGTGAGGAGAAGTGGACTGAAGCTTTCTTT	CAISEEKWTEAFF
TRBV28	NA	14	NA	TRBJ2-7	TGTGCCAGCAACACCAGGGTGGTCTCCTACGAGCAGTACTTC	CASNTRVVSYEQYF
TRBV9	NA	15	NA	TRBJ1-6	TGTGCCAGCAGCCCCCGGGCGGGGCAGAATTCACCCCTCCACTTT	CASSPRAGQNSPLHF
TRBV6-6	NA	14	NA	TRBJ2-3	TGTGCCAGCAGTTACTTAACAAGCACAGATACGCAGTATTTT	CASSYLTSTDTQYF
TRBV5-1	once	12	NA	TRBJ2-1	TGCGCCAGCAGCTTGCCCCTAGAAAAGCAGTTCTTC	CASSLPLEKQFF
TRBV11-2	few	15	NA	TRBJ2-5	TGTGCCAGCAGCCGCAGCATGGCCAGCGCTGAGACCCAGTACTTC	CASSRSMASAETQYF
TRBV9	NA	15	NA	TRBJ1-5	TGTGCCAGCAGCGTAAGTACAGGCTCCAATCAGCCCCAGCATTTT	CASSVSTGSNQPQHF
TRBV5-1	NA	14	TRBD2	TRBJ2-5	TGCGCCAGCAGCTCTGCTAGCGGGGGAGGTCGTCAGTACTTC	CASSSASGGGRQYF
TRBV30	NA	16	TRBD1	TRBJ1-3	TGTGCCTGGAGAGCCAAACAGGGGGTCGCTGGAAACACCATATATTTT	CAWRAKQGVAGNTIYF
TRBV28	NA	15	TRBD1	TRBJ1-1	TGTGCCAGCAGCTTAGTGAGACAGGGGGGACCTGAAGCTTTCTTT	CASSLVRQGGPEAFF
TRBV9	NA	17	NA	TRBJ1-3	TGTGCCAGCAGCCCCCACCCCAGGGGATTTGCTGGAAACACCATATATTTT	CASSPHPRGFAGNTIYF
TRBV24-1	NA	15	NA	TRBJ2-2	TGTGCCACCAGCATCGACACCACGAACACCGGGGAGCTGTTTTTT	CATSIDTTNTGELFF
TRBV19	NA	14	NA	TRBJ2-1	TGTGCCAGTAGTATTAGGGGCCTCGGGAATGAGCAGTTCTTC	CASSIRGLGNEQFF
TRBV3-1/TRBV3-2	NA	15	NA	TRBJ2-1	TGTGCCAGCAGCCCGGGCGGGGAGAAGGTCAATGAGCAGTTCTTC	CASSPGGEKVNEQFF
TRBV9	NA	16	TRBD1	TRBJ1-2	TGTGCCAGCAGCGTAGTTTTTGGGACAGTTGATTATGGCTACACCTTC	CASSVVFGTVDYGYTF